This T cell receptor beta chain was profiled in a study of blood T cells in healthy people across ages. Overall study results and limits: The long-lived group displayed more naive CD4+ cells, plus higher diversity, than the aged donors did.

It was roughly 10 milliliters of peripheral blood that were drawn from each donor. On this clonotype itself: Antigen unknown.

For the second PCR, which ran for roughly 6 to 11 cycles, a sample-barcoded 5' primer and a J-beta primer mix were used. TCRdb re-called the 5' RACE reads with MiXCR, one entry per CDR3 protein. Among about 800,000 distinct CDR3 sequences listed, approximately 25% were seen once. The germline V gene has CDR1 DFQATT and CDR2 SNEGSKA (reference sequence). This CDR3 comprises 17 residues. Trimming shortened V by 3 bases and J by 4 bases, and 23 bases separated the two germline ends. This sample was also put to use in a study of T cells of mothers and their children. That publication notes: Across the analysis, no persistent microchimeric T cell clones were detected.

The sample taken for sequencing was blood. The chain joins TRBV20-1 to TRBJ2-3, with D tentatively TRBD1 (6 bases). This receptor was identified in a boy between 10 and 17 years old in good health. The CDR3 region is CSARGFLGAQRADTQYF. DNA of the CDR3: TGCAGTGCTAGGGGTTTCCTGGGGGCCCAGAGGGCAGATACGCAGTATTTT.